Each of the 32 T cell receptor beta chains below was sequenced from the same sample in a study of T cell repertoires in cytomegalovirus infection. Their antigens remain unidentified. TCRdb reprocessed the reads via MiXCR and lists one record per CDR3 protein. The top ten clones hold about 60% of a sample with about 220,000 distinct CDR3 sequences, 35% to 45% of them seen once. The sequences come from CD8+ T cells from cultured PBMCs, collected from culture after CMV antigen stimulation. The receptors here all came from a human donor in good health (CMV status not recorded). Some clones in this sample may be carry-over from other donors' samples.

This clonotype has ten or more counts. DNA for the CDR3: TGTGCCACCAGTGATTATGACAGGGGTGGAAACACCATATATTTT. Translated: CATSDYDRGGNTIYF. This chain links TRBV24-1 with TRBJ1-3, with TRBD1 matching over 8 bases. CDR3 size: 15 residues. Looked up from germline, CDR1 is KGHDR and CDR2 is SFDVKD. V lost 2 bases, J lost 3 bases, and 2 bases stayed unmatched.

The chain employs TRBV7-6 and TRBJ1-1; D not resolved. Between the trimmed V and J ends, which lost 1 base and 0 bases, there was a span of 9 bases. In germline, CDR1 is SGHVS, CDR2 FNYEAQ. There are 15 residues in the CDR3. Here the CDR3 DNA reads TGTGCCAGCAGCTTAGGTCGCCCGATGAACACTGAAGCTTTCTTT. Protein sequence: CASSLGRPMNTEAFF.

The gene calls are TRBV7-9 and TRBJ2-1; tentative D call: TRBD2 (5 bases). V dropped 5 bases and J dropped 5 bases, with 10 bases sitting between them. CDR3 length: 13 residues. Germline CDR1 SEHNR, CDR2 FQNEAQ (reference sequence). The CDR3 here is CASSPDWDNEQFF. The CDR3 DNA is TGTGCCAGCAGCCCGGACTGGGACAATGAGCAGTTCTTC.

The chain uses TRBV5-4 and TRBJ2-3; 8 positions agree with TRBD2. Germline V gene sequence: CDR1 SGHNT, CDR2 YYREEE (reference sequence). Trimming cost V 0 bases and J 3 bases; bases outside gene matches: 9. This CDR3 has 17 amino acids. The CDR3: CASSLADLAGLTDTQYF. For the CDR3, the DNA is TGTGCCAGCAGCTTGGCCGATTTAGCGGGGCTGACAGATACGCAGTATTTT. The full variable domain, with the rest looked up from reference TRBV5-4 and TRBJ2-3, is ETGVTQSPTHLIKTRGQQVTLRCSSQSGHNTVSWYQQALGQGPQFIFQYYREEENGRGNFPPRFSGLQFPNYSSELNVNALELDDSALYLCASSLADLAGLTDTQYFGPGTRLTVL.

This chain connects TRBV28 to TRBJ2-3, with 9 bases aligning to TRBD2. Per the germline V gene, CDR1 is MDHEN and CDR2 is SYDVKM. V lost 3 bases and J lost 4; bases outside the gene matches: 2. This CDR3 has 14 amino acids. CDR3 sequence (DNA): TGTGCCAGCAGTTTGCGGGAGGGCCCAGATACGCAGTATTTT. This codes for CASSLREGPDTQYF.

This clonotype was detected only a few times. The rearrangement links TRBV7-2 to TRBJ2-7; perhaps TRBD2 as D (5 bases). There are 18 residues in the CDR3. Germline V lookup: CDR1 SGHTA, CDR2 FQGNSA. Trimming cost V 1 base and J 7 bases, with 26 bases left between them. The CDR3 coding sequence is TGTGCCAGCAGCTTAGTTTACGGGAAGGGCCAAGTCAACCGGGAGCAGTACTTC. Its translation: CASSLVYGKGQVNREQYF.

The V call is TRBV5-5, the J call TRBJ2-2; a weak D match, TRBD2 (5 bases). Germline-derived CDR1 and CDR2 are SGHKS and YYEKEE (reference sequence). The CDR3 runs to 16 residues. V shed 0 bases and J shed 3 bases, with 12 bases lying between them. CDR3 DNA: TGTGCCAGCAGCTTGGTCGTGACTACTTACACCGGGGAGCTGTTTTTT. The encoded protein is CASSLVVTTYTGELFF.

This clonotype was observed a few times. V is TRBV27 and J is TRBJ2-3, with D possibly being TRBD2 (6 bases). The germline CDR1 and CDR2 sequences are MNHEY and SMNVEV (reference sequence). The CDR3 extends over 15 amino acids. Trimming stripped 6 bases from V and 2 bases from J, with 15 bases between. The chain's CDR3 is CASRSRGRSTDTQYF. In DNA, the CDR3 is TGTGCCAGCAGATCTCGAGGGAGGTCCACAGATACGCAGTATTTT.

This clonotype came up many times. This chain uses TRBV5-5 with TRBJ1-1, with 8 nucleotides matching TRBD1. The CDR3 totals 13 residues. Germline values: CDR1 SGHKS, CDR2 YYEKEE (reference sequence). With 5 bases clipped from V and 5 bases from J, the junction kept 5 bases outside the gene matches. CDR3 DNA: TGTGCCAGCAGACGGACAGGGTTTACTGAAGCTTTCTTT. This translates into CASRRTGFTEAFF.

This clonotype was counted ten times or more. This chain connects TRBV3-1 to TRBJ1-5; the D gene is possibly TRBD1 (6 bases). The CDR3 contains 17 residues. V lost 1 base, J lost 3 bases, and 16 bases lay in between. Germline V lookup: CDR1 LGHDT, CDR2 YNNKEL (reference sequence). CDR3 amino acids: CASSQGAGAWDNQPQHF. The DNA of the CDR3 is TGTGCCAGCAGCCAAGGTGCAGGGGCGTGGGACAATCAGCCCCAGCATTTT.

The V and J genes are TRBV27 and TRBJ2-1, with 9 bases that match TRBD1. CDR3 length: 16 amino acids. Trimming took 4 bases from V and 1 from J; bases not matched to a gene: 5. Germline V lookup: CDR1 MNHEY, CDR2 SMNVEV (reference sequence). The CDR3 region has the DNA TGTGCCAGCAGTTCCACCGGGACAGGGTCCTACAATGAGCAGTTCTTC. Translation gives CASSSTGTGSYNEQFF.

This chain uses TRBV7-8 with TRBJ2-7; unclear D gene. This CDR3 region has 16 residues. Trimming removed 1 base from V and 3 bases from J, with 16 bases in between. Germline V lookup: CDR1 SGHVS, CDR2 FQNEAQ. The CDR3: CASSLGVRDIYYEQYF. As DNA, the CDR3 is TGTGCCAGCAGCTTAGGAGTGCGTGATATATACTACGAGCAGTACTTC.

The chain couples TRBV6-2 or TRBV6-3 to TRBJ2-1; 10 nucleotides agree with TRBD2. This CDR3 contains 15 residues. Looked up from germline, CDR1 is MNHEY and CDR2 is SVGEGT. V lost 6 bases to trimming and J lost 5 bases; unmatched junction nucleotides: 7. The CDR3 reads CASRPGLAHHNEQFF. The CDR3 nucleotides are TGTGCCAGCAGACCGGGACTAGCGCACCACAATGAGCAGTTCTTC.

This clonotype has just a few counts. CDR3 sequence: CASSPDRSSYNSPLHF. The CDR3 bases are TGTGCCAGCAGCCCCGACAGGAGCTCCTATAATTCACCCCTCCACTTT. V gene TRBV3-1 combines with J gene TRBJ1-6, with TRBD1 as a possible D gene (6 bases). This CDR3 is built from 16 residues. V was pared by 4 bases and J by 0 bases, with 10 bases between. Germline loops: CDR1 LGHDT, CDR2 YNNKEL (reference sequence).

This clonotype was recorded a few times. The chain is built from TRBV27 and TRBJ1-5; D perhaps matches TRBD1 (5 bases). The CDR3 consists of 14 residues. Germline V gene sequence: CDR1 MNHEY, CDR2 SMNVEV (reference sequence). Trimming cost V 3 bases and J 2 bases, with 8 bases left between them. The CDR3 reads CASSFTGGNQPQHF. The DNA of the CDR3 is TGTGCCAGCAGTTTTACGGGGGGCAATCAGCCCCAGCATTTT.

The sample holds many counts of this clonotype. J is TRBJ1-2 and V is TRBV7-2; D gene ambiguous. This CDR3 contains 12 residues. Germline values: CDR1 SGHTA, CDR2 FQGNSA. The germline V and J ends were trimmed by 2 bases and 8 bases, with 9 bases remaining between them. The CDR3 spells CASSLSGTGYTF. The CDR3 coding sequence is TGTGCCAGCAGCTTATCCGGTACCGGCTACACCTTC.

Only a few counts were recorded for this clonotype. The chain carries TRBV11-2 and TRBJ1-2; maybe TRBD1 (6 bases). V was cut by 5 bases and J by 4 bases, with 14 bases left in between. This CDR3 has 14 amino acids. Looked up from germline, CDR1 is SGHAT and CDR2 is FQNNGV. The DNA for the CDR3 is TGTGCCAGCAGCCCGGGGGAAGGGGGCTATGGCTACACCTTC. Translation: CASSPGEGGYGYTF.

V gene TRBV25-1 combines with J gene TRBJ2-2; weak D call: TRBD1 (6 bases). The CDR3 covers 14 residues. V gave up 6 bases and J gave up 6 bases, with 14 bases separating them. From germline, CDR1 is MGHDK and CDR2 SYGVNS. This CDR3 reads CASSEQGKSGELFF. The CDR3 nucleotides are TGTGCCAGCAGCGAACAGGGAAAGTCCGGGGAGCTGTTTTTT.

This chain uses TRBV28 with TRBJ2-7; 12 bases are shared with TRBD2. V lost 5 bases and J lost 0; bases outside the gene matches: 17. The CDR3 length is 20 residues. Germline V CDR1 and CDR2: MDHEN, SYDVKM. CDR3 sequence (DNA): TGTGCCAGCAGTACCCTACTAGCGGGAGGCCTGGGGATAAGCTCCTACGAGCAGTACTTC. This codes for CASSTLLAGGLGISSYEQYF.

This clonotype was seen many times. J is TRBJ2-4 and V is TRBV5-4; TRBD2 matches at 10 bases. V gave up 0 bases and J gave up 6 bases; unmatched junction bases: 6. The CDR3 totals 16 residues. CDR1 is SGHNT, CDR2 YYREEE, per germline (reference sequence). CDR3 region: CASSLAGSGGANIQYF. CDR3 nucleotide sequence: TGTGCCAGCAGCTTGGCGGGGAGCGGGGGGGCAAACATTCAGTACTTC.

A note on this clonotype: The junction does not match germline at one end; this may be a read error. The V and J genes are TRBV7-3 and TRBJ2-2, with TRBD2 identical over 11 bases. CDR1 and CDR2 (germline): SGHTA, FQGTGA. The CDR3 covers 16 residues. For the CDR3, the DNA is TGTGCCAGCAGCGGAGAGACTAGCGGGGATACCGAGGAGCTGTTTTTT. As protein: CASSGETSGDTEELFF. Full variable domain (missing parts from reference TRBV7-3 and TRBJ2-2): GAGVSQTPSNKVTEKGKYVELRCDPISGHTALYWYRQSLGQGPEFLIYFQGTGAADDSGLPNDRFFAVRPEGSVSTLKIQRTERGDSAVYLCASSGETSGDTEELFFGEGSRLTVL.

This clonotype came up many times. This chain joins TRBV7-2 and TRBJ1-1, with 8 bases fitting TRBD1. Per the germline V gene, CDR1 is SGHTA and CDR2 is FQGNSA. Losses at the gene ends were 5 bases for V and 1 base for J; bases not matched to a gene: 6. The CDR3 is made up of 15 amino acids. The CDR3 DNA is TGTGCCAGCAGCGAGCGACAGGGGAGGAACACTGAAGCTTTCTTT. It encodes CASSERQGRNTEAFF.

A few counts support this clonotype. The rearrangement links TRBV27 to TRBJ1-6; 7 bases are shared with TRBD1. With 6 bases clipped from V and 10 bases from J, the junction kept 9 bases outside the gene matches. This CDR3 has 14 amino acids. Germline CDR1 reads MNHEY; CDR2 reads SMNVEV (reference sequence). CDR3: CASSSPPTGSPLHF. The CDR3 DNA sequence: TGTGCCAGCAGCTCCCCCCCGACAGGGTCACCCCTCCACTTT.

The gene calls are TRBV28 and TRBJ1-2, with D possibly TRBD1 on 5 matching bases. The germline V and J ends were trimmed by 3 bases and 7 bases, with 12 bases remaining between them. CDR3 length equals 13 residues. The germline V gene encodes CDR1 MDHEN and CDR2 SYDVKM. This CDR3 reads CASSFGTGPGYTF. CDR3 coding DNA: TGTGCCAGCAGTTTTGGGACGGGCCCTGGCTACACCTTC.

The table lists this clonotype with a few counts. The rearrangement links TRBV6-1 to TRBJ1-5; tentative D call: TRBD1 (5 bases). CDR3 size: 17 residues. Trimming removed 9 bases from V and 1 base from J, with 22 bases in between. Germline V gene data show CDR1 as MNHNS and CDR2 as SASEGT. The CDR3 nucleotides read TGTGCCAGTAGACACCGGGGCTTCCCGCCGAGCAATCAGCCCCAGCATTTT. Amino acids: CASRHRGFPPSNQPQHF.

The V gene is TRBV14, the J gene TRBJ1-1, with unresolved D. From germline, CDR1 is SGHDN and CDR2 FVKESK. The CDR3 runs 13 residues. With 0 bases removed from V and 0 bases from J, the gap between germline ends came to 2 bases. CDR3 loop: CASSQELNTEAFF. The CDR3 DNA sequence: TGTGCCAGCAGCCAAGAACTGAACACTGAAGCTTTCTTT.

The chain employs TRBV7-3 and TRBJ1-1; 7 bases are a match to TRBD1. CDR3 length: 13 amino acids. The ends lost 5 bases at V and 10 bases at J; junction bases unmatched: 10. CDR1 and CDR2 (germline): SGHTA, FQGTGA. The CDR3 DNA follows: TGTGCCAGCAGCCCTTCGGACAGGCGGTTAGCTTTCTTT. Its protein product is CASSPSDRRLAFF.

The chain joins TRBV11-1 to TRBJ2-7, with TRBD1 matching over 8 bases. Germline loops: CDR1 SGHAT, CDR2 FQDESV (reference sequence). This CDR3 has 15 amino acids. The V and J ends lost 6 bases and 2 bases, in that order; junction bases with no gene match: 9. CDR3 DNA sequence: TGTGCCAGCAGTTTATTCCGGGACAGGACCTACGAGCAGTACTTC. It is translated as CASSLFRDRTYEQYF.

The CDR3 is CASSLSGGQGLEKLFF. DNA of the CDR3: TGTGCCAGCAGTTTATCCGGGGGACAGGGTTTAGAAAAACTGTTTTTT. This chain connects TRBV27 to TRBJ1-4; 9 positions agree with TRBD1. CDR3 length equals 16 residues. Looked up from germline, CDR1 is MNHEY and CDR2 is SMNVEV (reference sequence). V was pared by 0 bases and J by 8 bases, with 7 bases of the junction left unmatched.

The chain recombines TRBV6-5 with TRBJ2-1; 8 bases match TRBD1. The germline CDR1 and CDR2 sequences are MNHEY and SVGAGI. Trimming took 0 bases from V and 5 from J; bases not matched to a gene: 6. The CDR3 is made up of 16 amino acids. The DNA of the CDR3 is TGTGCCAGCAGTTACTCGACAGGGGAACGGGACAATGAGCAGTTCTTC. As protein: CASSYSTGERDNEQFF.

The chain combines TRBV20-1 with TRBJ2-1, with a possible D match to TRBD2 (6 bases). Germline-derived CDR1 and CDR2 are DFQATT and SNEGSKA (reference sequence). The V gene lost 0 bases and the J gene lost 12 bases, with 21 bases spanning the gap. CDR3 length: 15 residues. The CDR3 region has the DNA TGCAGTGCTAGAGATCCTCCAGCGGGTGGTCTCCGGCAGTTCTTC. Amino acids: CSARDPPAGGLRQFF.

The chain combines TRBV9 with TRBJ2-5; 7 bases align to TRBD2. Trimming took 2 bases from V and 2 from J; bases not matched to a gene: 6. The CDR3 sequence is 15 residues long. CDR1 and CDR2 (germline): SGDLS, YYNGEE. The CDR3 sequence: CASSVGDYLQETQYF. The CDR3 region has the DNA TGTGCCAGCAGCGTGGGGGACTACCTACAAGAGACCCAGTACTTC.